The 20 T cell receptor beta chains given below trace back to one sample, sequenced in a study of blood T cell repertoires in COVID-19. Assay used: immunoSEQ multiplex PCR; TCRdb lists only in-frame clones, some missing. Among about 140,000 clones listed, about nine tenths were seen once. Sample: peripheral blood. These receptors all come from a man between 45 and 60 years old with active COVID-19.

This clone was recorded a few times. The chain uses TRBV5-1 and TRBJ2-3, with D possibly matching TRBD2 (6 bases). Trimming shortened V by 4 bases and J by 4 bases, and 16 bases separated the two germline ends. CDR1 and CDR2 (germline): SGHRS, YFSETQ. The CDR3 is 15 residues long. CDR3 sequence (DNA): TGCGCCAGCAGCCCGGGCGGGGTACCCTCAGATACGCAGTATTTT. Amino acids: CASSPGGVPSDTQYF.

The chain joins TRBV6-5 to TRBJ1-2, with D hard to call. The CDR3 runs 13 residues. CDR1 is MNHEY and CDR2 is SVGAGI in the germline V gene. V was shortened by 7 bases and J by 4 bases, with 13 bases between the two germline ends. The CDR3 DNA reads as TGTGCCAGCAAGGCGCCCGGAGGCTATGGCTACACCTTC. This codes for CASKAPGGYGYTF.

The gene calls are TRBV19 and TRBJ1-1, with TRBD1 matching 7 bases. There are 15 residues in the CDR3. V was pared by 3 bases and J by 1 base, with 5 bases of the junction left unmatched. CDR1 and CDR2 (germline): LNHDA, SQIVND (reference sequence). CDR3 region: CASSIPDRKNTEAFF. The CDR3 nucleotides are TGTGCCAGTAGTATTCCGGACAGGAAGAACACTGAAGCTTTCTTT.

The V gene is TRBV7-2, the J gene TRBJ1-2; D gene ambiguous. V shed 4 bases and J shed 6 bases, with 12 bases lying between them. The CDR3 runs to 13 residues. Germline-derived CDR1 and CDR2 are SGHTA and FQGNSA. The CDR3 is CASSSGLADGYTF. The CDR3 bases are TGTGCCAGCAGCTCCGGTTTAGCGGATGGCTACACCTTC.

This sequence joins TRBV30 and TRBJ1-2; D uncertain. V lost 4 bases to trimming and J lost 8 bases, with 14 bases between them. Germline V gene lookup returns CDR1 GTSNPN and CDR2 SVGIG (reference sequence). The CDR3 length is 12 residues. Here the CDR3 DNA reads TGTGCCTGGACCTCGGGGTTGGGAGGCTACACCTTC. Amino acid sequence: CAWTSGLGGYTF.

The rearrangement uses TRBV29-1 and TRBJ1-2; D is unresolved. Germline CDR1 reads SQVTM; CDR2 reads ANQGSEA. The CDR3 covers 14 residues. Trimming shortened V by 4 bases and J by 0 bases, and 12 bases separated the two germline ends. As DNA, the CDR3 is TGCAGCGTTGCTGCTGGCCGAACTAACTATGGCTACACCTTC. Translated: CSVAAGRTNYGYTF.

The V call is TRBV25-1, the J call TRBJ1-6; possibly TRBD1 for D (6 bases). V lost 2 bases and J lost 8, with 7 bases in between. From germline, CDR1 is MGHDK and CDR2 SYGVNS. The length of the CDR3 is 13 residues. The DNA of the CDR3 is TGTGCCAGCAGTGAAAACAGGGATTCACCCCTCCACTTT. This sequence encodes CASSENRDSPLHF.

V and J are TRBV2 and TRBJ1-6, with D tentatively TRBD1 (5 bases). The CDR3 runs 15 residues. CDR1 and CDR2 from the germline V gene are SNHLY and FYNNEI. V lost 4 bases and J 4 bases, leaving 11 bases between the germline ends. The CDR3 nucleotides read TGTGCCAGCAGTGGGGGCGGCAGATATAATTCACCCCTCCACTTT. Its protein product is CASSGGGRYNSPLHF.

V and J are TRBV19 and TRBJ1-5; D remains ambiguous. Germline V gene sequence: CDR1 LNHDA, CDR2 SQIVND (reference sequence). Deletions cut 3 bases from V and 0 bases from J, with 12 bases between. CDR3 length: 16 amino acids. The CDR3 spells CASSMAAGRSNQPQHF. The CDR3 DNA reads TGTGCCAGTAGTATGGCAGCGGGTCGTAGCAATCAGCCCCAGCATTTT.

The V call is TRBV2, the J call TRBJ2-3, with D unresolved. The germline gives CDR1 SNHLY, CDR2 FYNNEI. Trimming took off 7 bases at V and 2 bases at J, with 7 bases between the two ends. This CDR3 has 12 residues. The CDR3: CASNIYTDTQYF. The CDR3 nucleotides read TGTGCCAGCAATATTTACACAGATACGCAGTATTTT. Combining the CDR3 with reference TRBV2 and TRBJ2-3 gives the whole variable domain EPEVTQTPSHQVTQMGQEVILRCVPISNHLYFYWYRQILGQKVEFLVSFYNNEISEKSEIFDDQFSVERPDGSNFTLKIRSTKLEDSAMYFCASNIYTDTQYFGPGTRLTVL.

The chain recombines TRBV3-1 (or the pseudogene TRBV3-2) with TRBJ1-1, with 8 nucleotides matching TRBD1. The germline V gene encodes CDR1 LGHDT and CDR2 YNNKEL (reference sequence). The CDR3 covers 16 residues. Trimming took 3 bases from V and 1 from J; bases not matched to a gene: 7. The CDR3 DNA sequence: TGTGCCAGCAGCCAGGATACGACAGGGGCGAACACTGAAGCTTTCTTT. Translating gives CASSQDTTGANTEAFF.

V and J are TRBV19 and TRBJ1-4; 7 bases agree with TRBD1. This CDR3 contains 15 residues. After removal of 4 bases from V and 6 bases from J, the junction contained 8 bases not matched to a gene. The germline V gene has CDR1 LNHDA and CDR2 SQIVND (reference sequence). CDR3 region: CASSRPDRADEKLFF. DNA of the CDR3: TGTGCCAGTAGTAGACCCGACAGGGCGGATGAAAAACTGTTTTTT.

This clone was recorded only once. The chain combines TRBV7-8 with TRBJ1-5; D is uncertain. Germline V CDR1 and CDR2: SGHVS, FQNEAQ. V lost 8 bases and J 1 base, leaving 12 bases between the germline ends. The CDR3 length is 14 residues. The CDR3 DNA is TGTGCCAGCGGCGGGCCCGGGAGCAATCAGCCCCAGCATTTT. It translates to CASGGPGSNQPQHF.

This chain uses TRBV7-2 with TRBJ1-5, with D perhaps TRBD1 (5 bases). V was trimmed by 5 bases and J by 0 bases, leaving 14 bases between them. CDR1 is SGHTA and CDR2 is FQGNSA in the germline V gene. This CDR3 is built from 16 residues. In DNA, the CDR3 is TGTGCCAGCAGCCCCACGGGGGAATATAGCAATCAGCCCCAGCATTTT. This encodes CASSPTGEYSNQPQHF. The full variable domain, in which reference TRBV7-2 and TRBJ1-5 provide the parts outside the CDR3, is GAGVSQSPSNKVTEKGKDVELRCDPISGHTALYWYRQSLGQGLEFLIYFQGNSAPDKSGLPSDRFSAERTGGSVSTLTIQRTQQEDSAVYLCASSPTGEYSNQPQHFGDGTRLSIL.

This sequence joins TRBV7-9 and TRBJ2-1, with a possible D match to TRBD1 (5 bases). CDR1 and CDR2 from the germline V gene are SEHNR and FQNEAQ (reference sequence). The CDR3 runs to 15 residues. Between the trimmed V and J ends, which lost 2 bases and 0 bases, there was a span of 8 bases. DNA for the CDR3: TGTGCCAGCAGCTTAAGGGGTAACTCCTACAATGAGCAGTTCTTC. As protein: CASSLRGNSYNEQFF.

This clone was detected once. This rearrangement joins TRBV5-6 to TRBJ2-3; a weak D match, TRBD1 (6 bases). V dropped 4 bases and J dropped 0 bases, with 21 bases sitting between them. This CDR3 has 18 amino acids. Germline CDR1 reads SGHDT; CDR2 reads YYEEEE. The CDR3 nucleotides are TGTGCCAGCAGCGTTGAGGTAATAGGAACAGGGAGCACAGATACGCAGTATTTT. Protein sequence: CASSVEVIGTGSTDTQYF.

V and J are TRBV7-8 and TRBJ1-2; unclear D gene. The germline V gene encodes CDR1 SGHVS and CDR2 FQNEAQ. The CDR3 has 15 residues. Trimming cost V 2 bases and J 7 bases, with 17 bases left between them. The CDR3 DNA follows: TGTGCCAGCAGCTTATTGATATCGGGGTCCACTGGCTACACCTTC. Protein: CASSLLISGSTGYTF.

This clone was seen only a few times. The CDR3 bases are TGTGCCAGCAACCTAGGACACGGCGGCCGCTACGAGCAGTACTTC. Translation: CASNLGHGGRYEQYF. The chain couples TRBV2 to TRBJ2-7; TRBD1 might be the D (5 bases). CDR1 SNHLY and CDR2 FYNNEI come from the germline V gene. V dropped 7 bases and J dropped 3 bases, with 19 bases sitting between them. The CDR3 is 15 residues long. Variable domain in full (rest from reference TRBV2 and TRBJ2-7): EPEVTQTPSHQVTQMGQEVILRCVPISNHLYFYWYRQILGQKVEFLVSFYNNEISEKSEIFDDQFSVERPDGSNFTLKIRSTKLEDSAMYFCASNLGHGGRYEQYFGPGTRLTVT.

This clone was recorded once. This sequence joins TRBV10-1 and TRBJ1-2, with 7 nucleotides matching TRBD1. Trimming took 7 bases from V and 3 from J; bases not matched to a gene: 5. The CDR3 sequence is 13 residues long. Germline CDR1 WNHNN, CDR2 SYGVQD (reference sequence). The CDR3: CASTRGRDYGYTF. CDR3 nucleotides: TGCGCCAGCACCAGGGGGAGAGACTATGGCTACACCTTC.

The V and J genes are TRBV6-4 and TRBJ1-2; tentatively, D is TRBD1 (6 bases). From germline, CDR1 is MRHNA and CDR2 SNTAGT. The CDR3 totals 14 residues. V shed 5 bases and J shed 2 bases, with 12 bases lying between them. The CDR3 nucleotides read TGTGCCAGCAGTCCGGGACACCCAAACTATGGCTACACCTTC. This codes for CASSPGHPNYGYTF.